The clone carrying this TCR beta chain was recorded many times. Its antigen is as yet unknown. Sequencing used immunoSEQ multiplex PCR; TCRdb keeps in-frame clones, though not all of them. The sample holds 42,000 or so clones, and no clone turns up only once. The sample comes from a study of T cell clonality in common variable immunodeficiency. General study points: CVID subjects shared fewer TCRbeta clones than healthy controls did. CVID subjects showed higher TCRbeta clonality than healthy controls.

Donors gave roughly 4.5 to 9 ml heparinized peripheral whole blood. The sequenced sample consisted of peripheral blood mononuclear cells. This TCR was recovered from a person between 18 and 75 years old in good health.

The covered CDR3 bases are TGTGCCAGCAGCTTGGCGCACAGCGGAGCTGAA. Amino acid sequence: CASSLAHSGAE. The CDR3, in full, reads CASSLAHSGAEAFF. The rearrangement joins TRBV5-5 to TRBJ1-1; D unclear. The CDR3 end lies 3 residues beyond the end of the read and is filled in from the germline J gene. CDR3 size: 14 residues. Germline-derived CDR1 and CDR2 are SGHKS and YYEKEE (reference sequence). V was shortened by 0 bases and J by 6 bases, with 12 bases between the two germline ends. The whole variable domain, filled in from reference TRBV5-5 and TRBJ1-1, reads DAGVTQSPTHLIKTRGQQVTLRCSPISGHKSVSWYQQVLGQGPQFIFQYYEKEERGRGNFPDRFSARQFPNYSSELNVNALLLGDSALYLCASSLAHSGAEAFFGQGTRLTVV.